The 4 T cell receptor beta chains below all came from one sample that was sequenced in a study of blood T cell repertoires in COVID-19. Clones were read by immunoSEQ multiplex PCR, and TCRdb kept only the in-frame ones, dropping some. The repertoire holds some 180,000 clones, with roughly 80% as singletons. Sequencing was carried out using peripheral blood. The receptors stem from a man between 70 and 80 years old with active or convalescent COVID-19.

This clone has only one observation. The same CDR3 arises from other DNA sequences in this sample as well. CDR3 residues: CASSPRQGVYEQYF. The DNA of the CDR3 is TGTGCCAGCTCACCACGACAGGGGGTCTACGAGCAGTACTTC. The chain has TRBV18 and TRBJ2-7, with 9 positions matching TRBD1. V was clipped by 1 base and J by 3 bases; unmatched bases: 1. The CDR3 extends over 14 amino acids. The germline V gene encodes CDR1 KGHSH and CDR2 LQKENI.

The rearrangement uses TRBV9 and TRBJ2-1; 11 bases match TRBD1. J was trimmed by 4 bases and V by 1 base; bases with no gene match: 7. The CDR3 is 17 amino acids. The germline V gene has CDR1 SGDLS and CDR2 YYNGEE. CDR3 amino acids: CASSVNPGTGGYNEQFF. The CDR3 nucleotides are TGTGCCAGCAGCGTAAACCCCGGGACAGGGGGTTACAATGAGCAGTTCTTC.

This chain connects TRBV19 to TRBJ1-4; a possible D gene is TRBD1 (6 bases). This CDR3 spans 12 amino acids. V lost 7 bases to trimming and J lost 7 bases, with 10 bases between them. The germline gives CDR1 LNHDA, CDR2 SQIVND (reference sequence). CDR3 loop: CASKRGSEKLFF. CDR3 nucleotide sequence: TGTGCCAGTAAAAGGGGGAGTGAAAAACTGTTTTTT.

The chain couples TRBV7-2 to TRBJ1-2; 7 bases agree with TRBD1. V was pared by 5 bases and J by 5 bases, with 5 bases of the junction left unmatched. Germline V lookup: CDR1 SGHTA, CDR2 FQGNSA. The CDR3 has 13 amino acids. Here the CDR3 DNA reads TGTGCCAGCAGCCGGCGACAGGGATATGGCTACACCTTC. Translation: CASSRRQGYGYTF.